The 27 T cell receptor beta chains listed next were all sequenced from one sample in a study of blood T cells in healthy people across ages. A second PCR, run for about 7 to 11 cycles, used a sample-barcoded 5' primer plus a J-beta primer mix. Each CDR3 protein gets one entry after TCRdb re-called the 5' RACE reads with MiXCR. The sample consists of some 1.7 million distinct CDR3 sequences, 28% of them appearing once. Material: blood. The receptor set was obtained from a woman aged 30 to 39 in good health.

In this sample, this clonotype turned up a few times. The CDR3: CSARVPGGNNEQFF. CDR3 coding DNA: TGCAGTGCTAGAGTGCCGGGAGGTAACAATGAGCAGTTCTTC. The chain combines TRBV20-1 with TRBJ2-1; 7 bases fit TRBD2. Germline CDR1 is DFQATT and CDR2 is SNEGSKA (reference sequence). J lost 5 bases, V lost 1 base, and 5 bases had no gene match. There are 14 residues in the CDR3.

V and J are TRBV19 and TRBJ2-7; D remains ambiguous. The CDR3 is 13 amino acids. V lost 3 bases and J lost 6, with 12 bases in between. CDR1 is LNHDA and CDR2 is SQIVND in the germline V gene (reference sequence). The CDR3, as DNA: TGTGCCAGTAGTATGGGCAGCATCTGCGAGCAGTACTTC. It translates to CASSMGSICEQYF.

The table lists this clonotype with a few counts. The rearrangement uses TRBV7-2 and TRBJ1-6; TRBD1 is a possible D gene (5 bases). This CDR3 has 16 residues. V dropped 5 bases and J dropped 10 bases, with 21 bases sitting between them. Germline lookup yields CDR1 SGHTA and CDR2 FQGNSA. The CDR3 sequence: CASSAGPAGGNSPLHF. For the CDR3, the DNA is TGTGCCAGCAGCGCCGGCCCGGCGGGGGGGAACTCACCCCTCCACTTT.

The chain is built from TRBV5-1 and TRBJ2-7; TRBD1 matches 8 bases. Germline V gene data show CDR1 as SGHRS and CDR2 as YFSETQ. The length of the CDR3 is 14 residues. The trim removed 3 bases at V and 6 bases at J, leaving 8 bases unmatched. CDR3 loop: CASSSGTGSVEQYF. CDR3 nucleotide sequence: TGCGCCAGCAGCTCCGGGACAGGAAGTGTCGAGCAGTACTTC.

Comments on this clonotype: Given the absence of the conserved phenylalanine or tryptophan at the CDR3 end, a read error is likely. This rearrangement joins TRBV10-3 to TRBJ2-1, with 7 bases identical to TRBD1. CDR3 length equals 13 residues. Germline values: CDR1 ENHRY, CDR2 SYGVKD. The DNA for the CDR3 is TGTGCCACCGGGACAGAGAACTACAATGAACAGTTCGTC. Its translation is CATGTENYNEQFV.

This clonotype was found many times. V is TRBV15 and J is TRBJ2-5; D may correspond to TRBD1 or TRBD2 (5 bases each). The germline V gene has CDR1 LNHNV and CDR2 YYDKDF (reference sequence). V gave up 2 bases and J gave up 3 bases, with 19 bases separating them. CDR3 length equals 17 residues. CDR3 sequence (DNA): TGTGCCACCAGCAGAACTTCCCGGGGCCCGAGTGAAGAGACCCAGTACTTC. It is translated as CATSRTSRGPSEETQYF.

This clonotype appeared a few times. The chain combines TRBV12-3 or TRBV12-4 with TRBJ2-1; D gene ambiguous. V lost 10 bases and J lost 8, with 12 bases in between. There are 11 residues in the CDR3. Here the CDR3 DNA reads TGTGCCACTGCGAGTTTCTATGAGCAGTTCTTC. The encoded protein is CATASFYEQFF.

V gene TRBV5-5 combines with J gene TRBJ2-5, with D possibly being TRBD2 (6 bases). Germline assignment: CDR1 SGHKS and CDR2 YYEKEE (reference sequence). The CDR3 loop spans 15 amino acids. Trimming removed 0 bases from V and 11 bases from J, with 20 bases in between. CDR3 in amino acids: CASSLGDFLSFGQYF. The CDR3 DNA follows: TGTGCCAGCAGCTTGGGGGACTTCCTCTCATTCGGGCAGTACTTC.

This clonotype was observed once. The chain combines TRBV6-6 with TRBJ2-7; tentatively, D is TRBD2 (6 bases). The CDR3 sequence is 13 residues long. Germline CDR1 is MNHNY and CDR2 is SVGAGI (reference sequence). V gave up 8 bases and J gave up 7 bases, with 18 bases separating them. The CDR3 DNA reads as TGTGCCAGCTCGAGGCGGGGTCTGAGTGAGCAGTACTTC. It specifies CASSRRGLSEQYF.

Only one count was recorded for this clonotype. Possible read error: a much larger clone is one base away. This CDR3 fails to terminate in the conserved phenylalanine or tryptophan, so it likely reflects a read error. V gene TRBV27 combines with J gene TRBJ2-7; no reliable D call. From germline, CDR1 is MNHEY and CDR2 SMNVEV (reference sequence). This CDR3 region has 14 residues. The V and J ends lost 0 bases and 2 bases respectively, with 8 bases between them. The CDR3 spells CASSLSGPPYEQYS. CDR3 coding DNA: TGTGCCAGCAGTTTATCCGGACCGCCCTACGAGCAGTACTCC.

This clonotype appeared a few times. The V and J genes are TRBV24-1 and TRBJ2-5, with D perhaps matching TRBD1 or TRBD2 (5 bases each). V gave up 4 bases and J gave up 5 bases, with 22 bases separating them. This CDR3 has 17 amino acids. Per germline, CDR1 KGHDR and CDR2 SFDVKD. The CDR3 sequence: CATSDSRGARVVETQYF. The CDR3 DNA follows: TGTGCCACCAGTGACTCTCGGGGCGCCCGGGTGGTTGAGACCCAGTACTTC.

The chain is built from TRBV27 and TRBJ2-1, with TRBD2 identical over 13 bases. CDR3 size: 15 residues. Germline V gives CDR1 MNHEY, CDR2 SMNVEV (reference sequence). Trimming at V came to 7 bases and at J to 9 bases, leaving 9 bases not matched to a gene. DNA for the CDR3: TGTGCCAGCACTTGGACTAGCGGGAGCTCGGGTGAGCAGTTCTTC. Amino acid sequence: CASTWTSGSSGEQFF.

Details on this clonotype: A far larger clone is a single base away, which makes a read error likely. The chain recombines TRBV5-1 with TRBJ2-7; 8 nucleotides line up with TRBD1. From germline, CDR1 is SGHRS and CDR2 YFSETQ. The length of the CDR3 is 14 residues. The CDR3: CAGSSSGGAYEQYF. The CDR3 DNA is TGCGCCGGCAGCAGCTCAGGGGGCGCATACGAGCAGTACTTC. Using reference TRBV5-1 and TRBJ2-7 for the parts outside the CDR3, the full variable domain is KAGVTQTPRYLIKTRGQQVTLSCSPISGHRSVSWYQQTPGQGLQFLFEYFSETQRNKGNFPGRFSGRQFSNSRSEMNVSTLELGDSALYLCAGSSSGGAYEQYFGPGTRLTVT.

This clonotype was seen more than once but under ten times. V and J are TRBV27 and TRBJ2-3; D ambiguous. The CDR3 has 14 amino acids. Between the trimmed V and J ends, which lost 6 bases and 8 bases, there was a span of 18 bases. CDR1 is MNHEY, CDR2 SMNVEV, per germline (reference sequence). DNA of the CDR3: TGTGCCAGCAGCCGGCGACTCTCTGAAGGTACGCAGTATTTT. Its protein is CASSRRLSEGTQYF.

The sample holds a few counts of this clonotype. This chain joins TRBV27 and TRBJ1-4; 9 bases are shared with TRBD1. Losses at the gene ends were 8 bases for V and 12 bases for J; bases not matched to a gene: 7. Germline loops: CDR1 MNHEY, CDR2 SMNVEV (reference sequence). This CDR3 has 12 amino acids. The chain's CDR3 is CASGDRGEELFF. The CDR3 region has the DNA TGTGCCAGCGGAGACAGGGGGGAAGAACTGTTTTTT.

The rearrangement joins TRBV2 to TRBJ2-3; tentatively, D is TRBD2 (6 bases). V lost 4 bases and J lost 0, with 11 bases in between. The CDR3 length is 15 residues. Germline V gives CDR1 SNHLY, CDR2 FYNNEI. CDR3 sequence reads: CASSGAGTSTDTQYF. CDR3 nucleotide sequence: TGTGCCAGCAGTGGGGCGGGGACTAGCACAGATACGCAGTATTTT.

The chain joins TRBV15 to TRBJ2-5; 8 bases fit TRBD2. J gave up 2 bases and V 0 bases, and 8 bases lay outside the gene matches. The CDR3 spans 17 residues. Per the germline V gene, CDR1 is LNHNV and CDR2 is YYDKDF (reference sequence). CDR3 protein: CATSRDRGGEIQETQYF. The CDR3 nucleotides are TGTGCCACCAGCAGAGACCGGGGGGGTGAGATTCAAGAGACCCAGTACTTC.

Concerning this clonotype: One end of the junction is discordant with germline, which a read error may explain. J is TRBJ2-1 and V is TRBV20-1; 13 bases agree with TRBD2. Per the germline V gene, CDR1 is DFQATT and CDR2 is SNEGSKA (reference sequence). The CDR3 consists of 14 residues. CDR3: CGARGLAGCNEQFF. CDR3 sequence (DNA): TGCGGTGCTCGGGGACTAGCGGGGTGTAATGAGCAGTTCTTC.

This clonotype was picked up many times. Written as DNA, the CDR3 is TGTGCCAGCAGTCAGACTAGCGGGGAAGAGACCCAGTACTTC. Translating it yields CASSQTSGEETQYF. This sequence joins TRBV12-3 or TRBV12-4 and TRBJ2-5, with 11 nucleotides matching TRBD2. After removal of 5 bases from V and 3 bases from J, the junction contained 2 bases not matched to a gene. The CDR3 loop spans 14 amino acids.

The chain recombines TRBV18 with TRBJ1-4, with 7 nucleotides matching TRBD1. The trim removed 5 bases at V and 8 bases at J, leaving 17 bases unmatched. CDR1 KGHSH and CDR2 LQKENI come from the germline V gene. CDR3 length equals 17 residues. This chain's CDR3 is CASSVTGSPLSYEKLFF. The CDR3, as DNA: TGTGCCAGCTCAGTGACAGGGTCCCCTCTCAGCTACGAAAAACTGTTTTTT.

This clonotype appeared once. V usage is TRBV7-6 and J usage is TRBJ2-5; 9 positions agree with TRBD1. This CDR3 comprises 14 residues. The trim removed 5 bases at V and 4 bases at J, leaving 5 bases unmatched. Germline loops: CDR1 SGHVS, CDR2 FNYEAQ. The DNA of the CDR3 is TGTGCCAGCAGCATACAGGGGGCCCTAGAGACCCAGTACTTC. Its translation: CASSIQGALETQYF.

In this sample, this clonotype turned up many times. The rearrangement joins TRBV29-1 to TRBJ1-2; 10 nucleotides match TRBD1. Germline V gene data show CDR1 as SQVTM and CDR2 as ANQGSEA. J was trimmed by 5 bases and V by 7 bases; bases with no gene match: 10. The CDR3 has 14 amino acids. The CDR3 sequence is CSGQGARSEYGYTF. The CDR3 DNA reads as TGCAGCGGACAGGGGGCGCGATCGGAATATGGCTACACCTTC.

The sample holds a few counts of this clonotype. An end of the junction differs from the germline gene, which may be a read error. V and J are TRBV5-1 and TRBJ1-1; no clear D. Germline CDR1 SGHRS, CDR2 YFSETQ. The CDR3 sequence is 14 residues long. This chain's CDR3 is CASSLEAENTEAFF. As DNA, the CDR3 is TGTGCCAGCAGTTTAGAGGCAGAGAACACTGAAGCTTTCTTT.

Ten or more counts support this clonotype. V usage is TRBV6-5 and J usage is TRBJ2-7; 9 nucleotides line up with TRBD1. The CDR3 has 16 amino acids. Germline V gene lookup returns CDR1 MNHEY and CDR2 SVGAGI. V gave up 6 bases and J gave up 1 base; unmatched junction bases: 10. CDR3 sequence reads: CASRRTGTGWSYEQYF. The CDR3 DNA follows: TGTGCCAGCAGAAGGACCGGGACAGGGTGGTCCTACGAGCAGTACTTC.

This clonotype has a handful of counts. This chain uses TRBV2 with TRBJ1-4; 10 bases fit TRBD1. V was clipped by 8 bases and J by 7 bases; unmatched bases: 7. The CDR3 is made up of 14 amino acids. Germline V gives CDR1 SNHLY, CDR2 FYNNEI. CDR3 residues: CASSYDRGLEKLFF. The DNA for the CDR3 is TGTGCCAGCTCCTATGACAGGGGGCTTGAAAAACTGTTTTTT.

CDR3 nucleotides: TGTGCCAGCCTAACAGGGGATACGCAGTATTTT. It yields the protein CASLTGDTQYF. The chain recombines TRBV18 with TRBJ2-3; perhaps TRBD1 as D (6 bases). The V and J ends lost 8 bases and 6 bases respectively, with 9 bases between them. The CDR3 has 11 amino acids. The germline V gene encodes CDR1 KGHSH and CDR2 LQKENI.

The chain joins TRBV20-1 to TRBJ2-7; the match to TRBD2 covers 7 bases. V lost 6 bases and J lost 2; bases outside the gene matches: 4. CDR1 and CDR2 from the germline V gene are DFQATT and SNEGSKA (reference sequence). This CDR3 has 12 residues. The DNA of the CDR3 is TGCAGTGCACACGGGACTACCTACGAGCAGTACTTC. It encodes CSAHGTTYEQYF.